This note documents a single TCR beta chain sequence. Its target is not known. This sample was taken from a study of cytomegalovirus exposure and HLA in healthy donors. For the study at large: Sequencing of about 179 million T cells in an earlier analysis found 95 million to 120 million unique TCR beta sequences. Broader study findings: In a later analysis, productive TCRs from donors in an Asian-associated ancestry cluster reportedly carried fewer N-insertions than the cohort mean. According to the study, around 160 TCR beta chains were cytomegalovirus-associated. As a later analysis showed, several of the most significant clusters appeared to be linked to common viral pathogens.

PCR involved 60 Vbeta and 13 Jbeta primers. Sequencing was performed with immunoSEQ multiplex PCR; in TCRdb, only in-frame clones are kept and a portion is missing. The table records about 120,000 clones, roughly 80% of them present only once. This CDR3 has 15 residues. Germline assignment: CDR1 MDHEN and CDR2 SYDVKM. Trimming at V came to 4 bases and at J to 5 bases, leaving 6 bases not matched to a gene. This clonotype was obtained from a woman under 30 in good health and CMV-seronegative. V is TRBV28 and J is TRBJ1-2, with TRBD1 matching 11 bases. The sample taken for sequencing was PBMCs. CDR3 coding DNA: TGTGCCAGCAGTTGGACAGGGGGCGCGTCTTATGGCTACACCTTC. Amino acid sequence: CASSWTGGASYGYTF.